This is a list of T cell receptor beta chains from one sample in a study of T cells in Graves' hyperthyroidism and ophthalmopathy. From the multiplex PCR reads, TCRdb called clonotypes with MiXCR, one entry per CDR3 protein. The sample yields about 360,000 distinct CDR3 sequences, 25% seen once. The sample was blood. These receptors came from a man aged 45-65 years with Graves' hyperthyroidism. The CDR3 runs from the conserved cysteine through the conserved F or W. Each record gives: J gene, D gene, V gene, clone size, CDR3 protein, CDR3 DNA. The D gene is left open where the match is weak. The listing skips clone size in some rows; elsewhere it reads once, few, many or a size class.

>TRBJ2-3|TRBD2|TRBV7-3|few
CASSYQTLRVAGADTQYF
TGTGCCAGCAGTTACCAAACCTTGAGGGTAGCGGGAGCGGATACGCAGTATTTT
>TRBJ2-1|TRBD2|TRBV27|.
CASSELAGDEQFF
TGTGCCAGCAGCGAACTAGCGGGAGATGAGCAGTTCTTC
>TRBJ1-5|TRBD1|TRBV19|few
CASTPQGGQSNQPQHF
TGTGCCAGTACCCCCCAAGGGGGACAGAGTAATCAGCCCCAGCATTTT
>TRBJ2-3|.|TRBV6-6|many
CASSYAGYGADTQYF
TGTGCCAGCAGTTACGCAGGGTATGGGGCAGATACGCAGTATTTT
>TRBJ1-2|TRBD1|TRBV11-1|few
CASSHAGGDGYTF
TGTGCCAGCAGCCACGCAGGGGGCGATGGCTACACCTTC
>TRBJ2-1|.|TRBV6-6|.
CASSYWAGGNPDNEQFF
TGTGCCAGCAGTTACTGGGCCGGGGGCAATCCGGACAATGAGCAGTTCTTC
>TRBJ1-5|.|TRBV12-3/TRBV12-4|.
CASSLKTGPSNQPQHF
TGTGCCAGCAGTTTAAAGACAGGTCCTAGCAATCAGCCCCAGCATTTT
>TRBJ2-3|TRBD1|TRBV12-5|.
CASGPATGGTDTQYF
TGTGCTAGTGGCCCCGCGACAGGGGGCACAGATACGCAGTATTTT
>TRBJ2-3|.|TRBV4-2|few
CASSQGFTDTQYF
TGTGCCAGCAGCCAAGGGTTCACAGATACGCAGTATTTT
>TRBJ1-2|.|TRBV6-1|few
CASSETHNYGYTF
TGTGCCAGCAGTGAAACACATAACTATGGCTACACCTTC
>TRBJ2-3|.|TRBV25-1|few
CASSEAGADTQYF
TGTGCCAGCAGTGAGGCTGGGGCAGATACGCAGTATTTT
>TRBJ1-1|.|TRBV28|many
CASSLWAGTEAFF
TGTGCCAGCAGTTTATGGGCGGGCACTGAAGCTTTCTTT
>TRBJ2-7|.|TRBV27|many
CASSPTRDLSYEQYF
TGTGCCAGCAGTCCAACCCGGGACTTATCCTACGAGCAGTACTTC
>TRBJ2-5|.|TRBV11-2|.
CASSIEGPTEGKETQYF
TGTGCCAGCAGCATCGAGGGTCCGACGGAGGGCAAGGAGACCCAGTACTTC
>TRBJ2-3|TRBD1|TRBV30|few
CAWKRPGQGKDTQYF
TGTGCCTGGAAAAGACCGGGACAGGGTAAAGATACGCAGTATTTT
>TRBJ2-6|.|TRBV9|.
CASSVSGTPGNVLTF
TGTGCCAGCAGCGTGAGTGGGACCCCGGGCAACGTCCTGACTTTC